One and the same sample provided the 12 T cell receptor beta chains below, sequenced in a study of breast tumors, draining lymph nodes, adjacent tissues (dated by TCRdb to 2016 to 2017). Lymph node samples were obtained from the axillary draining lymph nodes of breast cancer patients. Libraries were built with multiplex PCR. Sequenced using an Illumina HiSeq 2000. TCRdb handled the public reads itself, with Q25 trimming in fastp and clone calling in MiXCR, and kept productive beta chains. Entries that share a CDR3 protein sequence are merged under the most common genes and DNA. Present in this sample are some 250,000 distinct CDR3 sequences, around 34% of which were seen just once. The top ten hold 3.6% of the sample. Sequenced sample: axillary lymph node tissue. All receptors derive from a female donor with breast cancer. Some clones in this sample may be carry-over from other donors' samples.

J is TRBJ2-7 and V is TRBV19; D unresolved. The V gene lost 6 bases and the J gene lost 0 bases, with 9 bases spanning the gap. This CDR3 spans 13 amino acids. The germline CDR1 and CDR2 sequences are LNHDA and SQIVND (reference sequence). The CDR3 protein is CASSPTRSYEQYF. The CDR3 coding sequence is TGTGCCAGTAGCCCGACTCGCTCCTACGAGCAGTACTTC.

V is TRBV2 and J is TRBJ1-1, with TRBD1 as a possible D gene (5 bases). The germline CDR1 and CDR2 sequences are SNHLY and FYNNEI. The CDR3 is made up of 14 amino acids. Trimming removed 7 bases from V and 1 base from J, with 13 bases in between. CDR3 sequence: CASIIRQQNTEAFF. The CDR3 DNA sequence: TGTGCCAGCATCATCCGACAGCAGAACACTGAAGCTTTCTTT. Full variable domain (missing parts from reference TRBV2 and TRBJ1-1): EPEVTQTPSHQVTQMGQEVILRCVPISNHLYFYWYRQILGQKVEFLVSFYNNEISEKSEIFDDQFSVERPDGSNFTLKIRSTKLEDSAMYFCASIIRQQNTEAFFGQGTRLTVV.

This clonotype was found many times. The gene calls are TRBV20-1 and TRBJ2-7; TRBD2 matches at 7 bases. The CDR3 extends over 15 amino acids. From germline, CDR1 is DFQATT and CDR2 SNEGSKA (reference sequence). J was trimmed by 2 bases and V by 6 bases; bases with no gene match: 13. CDR3 sequence: CSAHERRGTAYEQYF. The CDR3 coding sequence is TGCAGTGCACACGAGAGGCGGGGGACGGCCTACGAGCAGTACTTC.

In its sample, this clonotype was seen a few times. Relative to the germline gene, one junction end is altered; a read error may explain this. This chain uses TRBV20-1 with TRBJ2-7; TRBD2 agrees at 7 bases. Germline CDR1 reads DFQATT; CDR2 reads SNEGSKA (reference sequence). CDR3 length equals 14 residues. The CDR3 here is CSASEIAGSSEQYF. Here the CDR3 DNA reads TGCAGTGCTAGCGAGATAGCGGGCTCCTCCGAGCAGTACTTC.

In its sample, this clonotype was seen many times. The chain joins TRBV7-6 to TRBJ2-7, with D perhaps matching TRBD1 (5 bases). V shed 2 bases and J shed 2 bases, with 16 bases lying between them. The germline CDR1 and CDR2 sequences are SGHVS and FNYEAQ. The CDR3 is made up of 16 amino acids. CDR3: CASSLTSGAGPYEQYF. The DNA for the CDR3 is TGTGCCAGCAGCTTAACTTCTGGGGCAGGGCCCTACGAGCAGTACTTC. The full variable domain, its missing parts supplied by reference TRBV7-6 and TRBJ2-7, is GAGVSQSPRYKVTKRGQDVALRCDPISGHVSLYWYRQALGQGPEFLTYFNYEAQQDKSGLPNDRFSAERPEGSISTLTIQRTEQRDSAMYRCASSLTSGAGPYEQYFGPGTRLTVT.

This clonotype has at least ten counts. This rearrangement joins TRBV5-1 to TRBJ1-2; 10 nucleotides line up with TRBD1. The CDR3 contains 16 residues. Trimming at V came to 4 bases and at J to 2 bases, leaving 8 bases not matched to a gene. Germline V lookup: CDR1 SGHRS, CDR2 YFSETQ. The DNA of the CDR3 is TGCGCCAGCAGCGTCCCCGGGACAGGGGCAAACTATGGCTACACCTTC. Amino acids: CASSVPGTGANYGYTF.

This chain links TRBV14 with TRBJ2-5; possibly TRBD2 for D (7 bases). Germline loops: CDR1 SGHDN, CDR2 FVKESK. The CDR3 spans 15 residues. V was trimmed by 1 base and J by 4 bases, leaving 13 bases between them. Here the CDR3 DNA reads TGTGCCAGCAGCCAAGTGGGGGGGGGCCTAGAGACCCAGTACTTC. Its translation: CASSQVGGGLETQYF.

This chain uses TRBV28 with TRBJ1-5; 8 nucleotides align to TRBD1. Losses at the gene ends were 7 bases for V and 11 bases for J; bases not matched to a gene: 10. CDR1 and CDR2 (germline): MDHEN, SYDVKM. This CDR3 comprises 13 residues. The CDR3, as DNA: TGTGCCAGCAAGGACAGGGTGAGAATAGCCCAGCATTTT. Its protein product is CASKDRVRIAQHF.

This clonotype was seen a few times. A much larger clonotype is one base distant, so this may be a read error. The rearrangement joins TRBV7-9 to TRBJ2-1, with a possible D match to TRBD2 (6 bases). The CDR3 is 15 amino acids. CDR1 is SEHNR, CDR2 FQNEAQ, per germline (reference sequence). CDR3 region: CASSLDGGAVNEQLF. The CDR3 DNA reads TGTGCCAGCAGCTTAGACGGAGGGGCGGTGAATGAGCAGCTCTTC.

This chain connects TRBV20-1 to TRBJ1-6; 9 bases line up with TRBD1. The CDR3 extends over 19 amino acids. Per germline, CDR1 DFQATT and CDR2 SNEGSKA (reference sequence). The ends lost 1 base at V and 7 bases at J; junction bases unmatched: 17. As DNA, the CDR3 is TGCAGTGCTAGAGCCCCCAGGATTAACACCGGGACAGGGAATTCACCCCTCCACTTT. This encodes CSARAPRINTGTGNSPLHF.

This clonotype was seen many times. The gene calls are TRBV5-7 and TRBJ2-1; TRBD2 matches 10 bases. TRBV5-7 is identified as an open reading frame with a role that is uncertain. The CDR3 spans 15 residues. V lost 3 bases to trimming and J lost 5 bases; unmatched junction nucleotides: 5. The CDR3 spells CASSYGGTSDNEQFF. The CDR3 DNA is TGTGCCAGCAGCTATGGGGGGACTAGCGACAATGAGCAGTTCTTC.

This clonotype was detected once. The gene calls are TRBV13 and TRBJ2-3, with 9 bases identical to TRBD2. Germline CDR1 and CDR2: PRHDT and FYEKMQ (reference sequence). This CDR3 is built from 16 residues. The V and J ends lost 0 bases and 2 bases, in that order; junction bases with no gene match: 3. In DNA form, the CDR3 reads TGTGCCAGCAGCTTAGGACTAGCGGGCAACACAGATACGCAGTATTTT. This codes for CASSLGLAGNTDTQYF.